This T cell receptor beta chain was recovered during a study of blood T cells in healthy people across ages. Whole-study findings and limits: Unsorted PBMCs ruled out conclusive naive versus antigen-experienced comparison.

In this sample, this clonotype turned up once. Its specificity is unknown. CDR3 length: 15 residues. V shed 4 bases, J shed 0 bases, and the junction held 2 bases outside the gene matches. Germline V gene sequence: CDR1 KGHDR, CDR2 SFDVKD. Through a sample-barcoded 5' primer and a J-beta primer mix, a second PCR was run for roughly 6 to 12 cycles. MiXCR was run by TCRdb on the 5' RACE reads, yielding one entry per CDR3 protein. The sample records 1,500,000 or so distinct CDR3 sequences, around 59% being singletons. The chain employs TRBV24-1 and TRBJ2-1, with TRBD2 identical over 7 bases. The sequenced material came from blood. The source is a young man in good health. CDR3 in amino acids: CATSEGGSSYNEQFF. The CDR3 bases are TGTGCCACCAGTGAGGGGGGGAGCTCCTACAATGAGCAGTTCTTC.